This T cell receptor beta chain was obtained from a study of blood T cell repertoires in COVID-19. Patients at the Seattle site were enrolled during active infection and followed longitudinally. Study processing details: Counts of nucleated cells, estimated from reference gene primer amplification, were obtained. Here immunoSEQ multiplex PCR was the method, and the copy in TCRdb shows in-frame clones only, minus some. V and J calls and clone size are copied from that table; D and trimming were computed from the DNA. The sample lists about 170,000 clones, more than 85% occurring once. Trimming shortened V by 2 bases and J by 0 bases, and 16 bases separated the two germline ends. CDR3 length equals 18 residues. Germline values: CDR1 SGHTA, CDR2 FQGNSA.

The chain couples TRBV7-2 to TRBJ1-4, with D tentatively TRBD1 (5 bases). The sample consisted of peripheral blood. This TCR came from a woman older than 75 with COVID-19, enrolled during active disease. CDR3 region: CASSLSGRGFATNEKLFF. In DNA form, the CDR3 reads TGTGCCAGCAGCTTATCGGGGCGGGGCTTTGCAACTAATGAAAAACTGTTTTTT.